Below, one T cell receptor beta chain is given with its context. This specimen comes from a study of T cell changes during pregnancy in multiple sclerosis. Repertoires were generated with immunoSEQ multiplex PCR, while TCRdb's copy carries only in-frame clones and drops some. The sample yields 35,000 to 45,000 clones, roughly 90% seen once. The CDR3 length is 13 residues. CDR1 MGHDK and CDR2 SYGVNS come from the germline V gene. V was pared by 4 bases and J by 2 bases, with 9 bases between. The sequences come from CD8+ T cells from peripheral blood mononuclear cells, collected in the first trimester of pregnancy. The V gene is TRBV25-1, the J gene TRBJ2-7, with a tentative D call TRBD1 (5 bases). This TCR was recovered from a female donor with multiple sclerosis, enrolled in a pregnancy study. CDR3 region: CASSGTTTYEQYF. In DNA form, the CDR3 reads TGTGCCAGCAGTGGGACAACAACCTACGAGCAGTACTTC.